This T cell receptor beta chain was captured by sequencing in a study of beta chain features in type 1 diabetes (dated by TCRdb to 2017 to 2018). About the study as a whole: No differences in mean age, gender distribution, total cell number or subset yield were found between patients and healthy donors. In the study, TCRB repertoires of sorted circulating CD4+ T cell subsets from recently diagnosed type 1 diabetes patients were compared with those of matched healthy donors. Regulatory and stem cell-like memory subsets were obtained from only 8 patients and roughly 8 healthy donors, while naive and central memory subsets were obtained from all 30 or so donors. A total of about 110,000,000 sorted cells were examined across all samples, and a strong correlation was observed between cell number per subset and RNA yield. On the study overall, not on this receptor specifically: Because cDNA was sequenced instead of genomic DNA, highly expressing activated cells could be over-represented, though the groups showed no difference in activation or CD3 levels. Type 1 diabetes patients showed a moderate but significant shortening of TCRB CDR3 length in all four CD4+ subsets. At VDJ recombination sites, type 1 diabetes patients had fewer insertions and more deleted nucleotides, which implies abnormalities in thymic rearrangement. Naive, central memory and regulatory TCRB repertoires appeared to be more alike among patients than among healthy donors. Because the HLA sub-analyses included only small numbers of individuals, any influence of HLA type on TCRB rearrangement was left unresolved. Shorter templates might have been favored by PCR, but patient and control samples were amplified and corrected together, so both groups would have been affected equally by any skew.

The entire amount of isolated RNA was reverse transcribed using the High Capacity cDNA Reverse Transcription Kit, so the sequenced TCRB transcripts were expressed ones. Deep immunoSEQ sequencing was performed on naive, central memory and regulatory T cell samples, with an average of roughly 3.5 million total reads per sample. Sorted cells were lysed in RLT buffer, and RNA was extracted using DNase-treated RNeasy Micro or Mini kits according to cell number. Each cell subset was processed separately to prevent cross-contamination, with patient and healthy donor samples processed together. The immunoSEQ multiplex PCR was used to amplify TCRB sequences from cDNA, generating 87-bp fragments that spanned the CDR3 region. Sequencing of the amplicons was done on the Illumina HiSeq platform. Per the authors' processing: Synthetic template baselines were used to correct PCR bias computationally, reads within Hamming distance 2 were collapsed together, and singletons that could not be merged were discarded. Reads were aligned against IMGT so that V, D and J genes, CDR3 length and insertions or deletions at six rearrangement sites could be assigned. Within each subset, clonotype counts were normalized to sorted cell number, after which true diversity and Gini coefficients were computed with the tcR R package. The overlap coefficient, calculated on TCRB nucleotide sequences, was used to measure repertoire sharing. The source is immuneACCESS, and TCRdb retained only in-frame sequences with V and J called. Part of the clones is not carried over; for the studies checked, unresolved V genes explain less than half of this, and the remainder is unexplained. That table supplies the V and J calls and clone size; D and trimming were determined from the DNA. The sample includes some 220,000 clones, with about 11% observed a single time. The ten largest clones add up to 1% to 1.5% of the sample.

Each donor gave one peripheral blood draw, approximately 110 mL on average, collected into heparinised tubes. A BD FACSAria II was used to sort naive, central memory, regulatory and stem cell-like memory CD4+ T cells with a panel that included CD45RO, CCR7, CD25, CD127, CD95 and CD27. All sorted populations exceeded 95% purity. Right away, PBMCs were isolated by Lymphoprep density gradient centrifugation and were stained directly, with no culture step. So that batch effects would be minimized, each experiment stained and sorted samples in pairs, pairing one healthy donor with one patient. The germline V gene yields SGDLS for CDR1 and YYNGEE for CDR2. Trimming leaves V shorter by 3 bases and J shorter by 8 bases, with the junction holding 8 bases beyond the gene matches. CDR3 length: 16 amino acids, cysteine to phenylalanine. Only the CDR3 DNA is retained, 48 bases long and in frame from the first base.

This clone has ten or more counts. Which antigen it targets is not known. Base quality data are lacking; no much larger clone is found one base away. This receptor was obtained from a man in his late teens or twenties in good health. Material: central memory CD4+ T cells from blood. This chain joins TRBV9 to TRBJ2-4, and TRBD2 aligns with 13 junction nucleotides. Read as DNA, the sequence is TGTGCCAGCAGCGATGGACTAGCGGGAGAGCTGGACATTCAGTACTTC. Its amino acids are CASSDGLAGELDIQYF.